This is a list of T cell receptor beta chains from one sample in a study of human T cells and chemical hapten exposure. TCRdb independently ran MiXCR on the reads; one entry per CDR3 protein. The table has 95,000 to 150,000 distinct CDR3 sequences, around 9% seen once; the top ten hold over 1.1%. The sequenced sample was whole blood. Source of these receptors: a human donor in good health. Some clones in this sample may be carry-over from other donors' samples. The CDR3 runs from the conserved cysteine through the conserved F or W. A D gene is named only where the DNA matches it firmly. Some rows have no size entry. The others give once, few or many, or a class for an expanded clone.

clone size	D gene	V gene	J gene	CDR3 protein	CDR3 DNA
many	TRBD2	TRBV3-1	TRBJ2-3	CASSHATSGTDTQYF	TGTGCCAGCAGCCATGCGACTAGCGGCACAGATACGCAGTATTTT
many	TRBD1	TRBV6-5	TRBJ1-1	CASSYSRQGNTEAFF	TGTGCCAGCAGTTACTCGAGACAGGGGAACACTGAAGCTTTCTTT
.	.	TRBV6-2/TRBV6-3	TRBJ2-3	CASSKRPSTDTQYF	TGTGCCAGCAGCAAGCGACCGAGCACAGATACGCAGTATTTT
.	TRBD1	TRBV11-2	TRBJ1-1	CASSFPRTGGLMNTEAFF	TGTGCCAGCAGCTTTCCCCGGACAGGGGGATTGATGAACACTGAAGCTTTCTTT
few	.	TRBV6-5	TRBJ2-1	CASSYSRGEQFF	TGTGCCAGCAGTTACTCGAGGGGTGAGCAGTTCTTC
many	TRBD1	TRBV20-1	TRBJ2-4	CSARRAGGWYIQYF	TGCAGTGCTAGGAGGGCAGGGGGATGGTACATTCAGTACTTC
.	.	TRBV20-1	TRBJ2-1	CSARPVGGKNYNEQFF	TGCAGTGCTAGACCCGTAGGTGGGAAAAACTACAATGAGCAGTTCTTC
few	TRBD2	TRBV20-1	TRBJ2-3	CSARRTSGGGTDTQYF	TGCAGTGCTAGGCGCACTAGCGGGGGGGGCACAGATACGCAGTATTTT
many	TRBD1	TRBV30	TRBJ1-1	CAWSGTGATEAFF	TGTGCCTGGTCCGGGACAGGGGCCACTGAAGCTTTCTTT
.	.	TRBV29-1	TRBJ2-7	CSVEVEQGSEQYF	TGCAGCGTTGAAGTGGAGCAAGGTTCAGAGCAGTACTTC
few	.	TRBV30	TRBJ1-2	CAWSAANYGYTF	TGTGCCTGGAGTGCCGCGAACTATGGCTACACCTTC
few	TRBD2	TRBV2	TRBJ2-2	CATGFGLAGTGELFF	TGTGCCACCGGGTTCGGGCTAGCGGGCACCGGGGAGCTGTTTTTT
many	.	TRBV6-1	TRBJ1-5	CASKWFVDNQPQHF	TGTGCCAGCAAGTGGTTTGTCGACAATCAGCCCCAGCATTTT
.	.	TRBV24-1	TRBJ1-2	CATSDGGTPEGYTF	TGTGCCACCAGTGATGGCGGGACACCCGAGGGCTACACCTTC
few	.	TRBV27	TRBJ2-1	CASSFSHQGSYNEQFF	TGTGCCAGCAGTTTTAGCCACCAGGGCTCCTACAATGAGCAGTTCTTC
.	.	TRBV7-3	TRBJ2-2	CASSLTPGTGELFF	TGTGCCAGCAGCTTAACCCCAGGGACCGGGGAGCTGTTTTTT
many	.	TRBV6-2/TRBV6-3	TRBJ2-2	CASRPSGGTTGELFF	TGTGCCAGCAGACCCAGTGGGGGCACCACCGGGGAGCTGTTTTTT
.	.	TRBV7-8	TRBJ2-1	CASSPVLGYNEQFF	TGTGCCAGCAGCCCAGTTTTGGGATACAATGAGCAGTTCTTC
.	TRBD2	TRBV2	TRBJ2-3	CASSGTSGSDTQYF	TGTGCCAGCAGCGGGACTAGCGGGAGCGATACGCAGTATTTT
.	TRBD1	TRBV10-3	TRBJ2-3	CAISVGTGGWSDTQYF	TGTGCCATCAGTGTCGGGACAGGGGGTTGGTCAGATACGCAGTATTTT
.	.	TRBV25-1	TRBJ2-5	CASSETGGLIKMETQYF	TGTGCCAGCAGTGAAACTGGGGGGCTAATAAAAATGGAGACCCAGTACTTC
many	.	TRBV6-1	TRBJ2-5	CASSPISATQETQYF	TGTGCCAGCAGTCCTATATCGGCTACTCAAGAGACCCAGTACTTC
.	.	TRBV19	TRBJ1-4	CASSPGLTTNEKLFF	TGTGCCAGTAGTCCCGGACTAACAACTAATGAAAAACTGTTTTTT
many	.	TRBV6-1	TRBJ2-3	CASRAASDTQYF	TGTGCCAGCAGAGCCGCGTCGGATACGCAGTATTTT
.	TRBD1	TRBV6-2/TRBV6-3	TRBJ2-1	CASSYVRGPPYNEQFF	TGTGCCAGCAGTTACGTCAGGGGGCCTCCCTACAATGAGCAGTTCTTC
.	.	TRBV29-1	TRBJ2-5	CSVEGEYSRVETQYF	TGCAGCGTTGAAGGAGAATACAGCCGGGTAGAGACCCAGTACTTC
.	.	TRBV3-1	TRBJ2-7	CASSQDRHEQYF	TGTGCCAGCAGCCAAGATAGGCACGAGCAGTACTTC